This paragraph reports one T cell receptor beta chain. Its antigen is not known. The data derive from a study of T cell clones after liver transplantation. About the research overall: TCRbeta sequencing after a pre-transplant mixed lymphocyte reaction identified graft-donor-reactive clones, later tracked in post-transplant blood. Third-party-reactive TCRbeta sequences from pre-transplant mixed lymphocyte reactions served as antigen-independent comparators.

CD3+CD4+ and CD3+CD8+ cells were FACS-sorted from thawed unstimulated PBMCs. Sequenced by immunoSEQ multiplex PCR; TCRdb stores in-frame clones only, minus some. The repertoire holds 8,400 or so clones, with about four fifths as singletons. Study-wide points: Migration into the graft, not deletion, may explain lost graft donor-reactive T cells.

Germline CDR1 reads MNHNS; CDR2 reads SASEGT. V lost 4 bases, J lost 6 bases, and 15 bases lay in between. The CDR3 has 14 amino acids. The sequence came from a human donor who received a liver transplant. The starting material was CD8+ T cells from blood, obtained before liver transplant. The chain uses TRBV6-1 and TRBJ1-2; tentatively, D is TRBD1 (5 bases). CDR3 coding DNA: TGTGCCAGCAGTGTCGTGGGGCGGGGGGATGGCTACACCTTC. This gives the protein CASSVVGRGDGYTF.